This T cell receptor (beta chain) was identified in a study of CD8 T cells in ankylosing spondylitis. Study results and limitations: Significant enrichment of disease-linked clones was reported in matched ankylosing spondylitis synovial fluid. One TCR beta motif, made up of roughly 8 highly homologous variants, appeared characteristic of ankylosing spondylitis blood.

In this sample, this clonotype turned up a few times. Its antigen remains unidentified. Quantitative 5'-RACE was performed with molecular barcodes, and it yielded the TCR beta libraries. One entry per CDR3 protein, called by TCRdb with MiXCR from the 5' RACE reads. The data show 300,000 to 350,000 distinct CDR3 sequences, with around 21% seen just once and roughly 4% held by the top ten. V gave up 6 bases and J gave up 2 bases, with 11 bases separating them. Germline CDR1 LGHNT, CDR2 FRNRAP. This CDR3 contains 14 residues. The genes are TRBV12-5 and TRBJ2-1, with a weak D call TRBD2 (6 bases). The TCR sequence derives from a female donor with ankylosing spondylitis or in good health (not recorded which). Sequencing input: blood, either unsorted or a sorted T cell fraction (not recorded which). In nucleotides, the CDR3 is TGTGCTAGTGGCCTGACTAGGCCCTACAATGAGCAGTTCTTC. Translating it yields CASGLTRPYNEQFF.